What follows are 27 T cell receptor beta chains derived from one specimen sequenced in a study of tissue T cells after allogeneic stem cell transplantation. The assay was immunoSEQ multiplex PCR, and TCRdb's table has in-frame clones only and misses some. The sample holds 25,000 to 35,000 clones, over 75% seen once. This sample comprised blood, obtained before transplantation. The receptors here all came from a woman between 18 and 55 years old who later had graft-versus-host disease after an allogeneic stem cell transplant.

The chain is built from TRBV28 and TRBJ2-7, with 11 bases matching TRBD1. Trimming removed 8 bases from V and 6 bases from J; junction bases left unmatched: 12. CDR3 length equals 15 residues. Germline lookup yields CDR1 MDHEN and CDR2 SYDVKM. CDR3 loop: CASREAGQGDLEQYF. As DNA, the CDR3 is TGTGCCAGCCGAGAGGCGGGACAGGGGGATCTCGAGCAGTACTTC.

V is TRBV4-1 and J is TRBJ1-1; no firm D call. Trimming cost V 4 bases and J 1 base, with 10 bases left between them. Germline CDR1 and CDR2: MGHRA and YSYEKL. CDR3 length: 14 residues. The CDR3 region has the DNA TGCGCCAGCAGCCCGCAAGTCCCGAACACTGAAGCTTTCTTT. This gives the protein CASSPQVPNTEAFF.

The gene calls are TRBV18 and TRBJ1-5; no firm D call. Germline V lookup: CDR1 KGHSH, CDR2 LQKENI. Trimming left V 3 bases short and J 2 bases short, with 8 bases between. The CDR3 covers 14 residues. In DNA form, the CDR3 reads TGTGCCAGCTCACCTAATAGGGGCAATCAGCCCCAGCATTTT. Protein sequence: CASSPNRGNQPQHF.

This chain connects TRBV7-2 to TRBJ1-2; D gene uncertain. The germline V and J ends were trimmed by 2 bases and 7 bases, with 17 bases remaining between them. CDR1 SGHTA and CDR2 FQGNSA come from the germline V gene. There are 15 residues in the CDR3. In nucleotides, the CDR3 is TGTGCCAGCAGCTTAAATCCGGACGACCCGGGTGGCTACACCTTC. Translation: CASSLNPDDPGGYTF.

The chain employs TRBV2 and TRBJ2-5; 8 bases map to TRBD2. Trimming removed 10 bases from V and 0 bases from J; junction bases left unmatched: 10. This CDR3 spans 15 amino acids. Germline V CDR1 and CDR2: SNHLY, FYNNEI. CDR3 bases: TGTGCCACCTCCGGGGCTAGCGGGTACCAAGAGACCCAGTACTTC. This translates into CATSGASGYQETQYF.

The CDR3 loop is CATGTAYSYEQYF. In DNA form, the CDR3 reads TGTGCCACCGGGACAGCATACTCCTACGAGCAGTACTTC. The gene calls are TRBV12-3 or TRBV12-4 and TRBJ2-7; 7 nucleotides align to TRBD1. V was pared by 10 bases and J by 0 bases, with 6 bases of the junction left unmatched. This CDR3 comprises 13 residues.

The rearrangement links TRBV7-2 to TRBJ1-2; TRBD1 matches 9 bases. CDR3 size: 15 residues. Trimming at V came to 1 base and at J to 8 bases, leaving 8 bases not matched to a gene. The germline CDR1 and CDR2 sequences are SGHTA and FQGNSA. The CDR3 region has the DNA TGTGCCAGCAGCTTAGAAGTGGGGACAGGGAGGGGCTACACCTTC. It is translated as CASSLEVGTGRGYTF. The full variable domain, completed using reference TRBV7-2 and TRBJ1-2, is GAGVSQSPSNKVTEKGKDVELRCDPISGHTALYWYRQSLGQGLEFLIYFQGNSAPDKSGLPSDRFSAERTGGSVSTLTIQRTQQEDSAVYLCASSLEVGTGRGYTFGSGTRLTVV.

This clone has a single count. This CDR3 is also generated by other DNA sequences in the sample. The chain joins TRBV7-9 to TRBJ1-4; a weak D match, TRBD1 (5 bases). The CDR3 is 15 residues long. Germline-derived CDR1 and CDR2 are SEHNR and FQNEAQ (reference sequence). Deletions cut 1 base from V and 8 bases from J, with 14 bases between. The CDR3 region has the DNA TGTGCCAGCAGCTTAGAAGCGGGGGTAGGCGAAAAACTGTTTTTT. Translation: CASSLEAGVGEKLFF.

J is TRBJ1-4 and V is TRBV5-6; 8 nucleotides line up with TRBD1. With 3 bases clipped from V and 4 bases from J, the junction kept 5 bases outside the gene matches. CDR3 size: 15 residues. In germline, CDR1 is SGHDT, CDR2 YYEEEE. CDR3 sequence: CASSYEQGGNEKLFF. Here the CDR3 DNA reads TGTGCCAGCAGCTATGAACAGGGGGGTAATGAAAAACTGTTTTTT.

The chain combines TRBV9 with TRBJ2-7; D is unclear. Germline CDR1 and CDR2: SGDLS and YYNGEE. Trimming shortened V by 0 bases and J by 0 bases, and 4 bases separated the two germline ends. This CDR3 spans 13 amino acids. Written as DNA, the CDR3 is TGTGCCAGCAGCGTAGGGACCTCCTACGAGCAGTACTTC. It yields the protein CASSVGTSYEQYF. Using reference TRBV9 and TRBJ2-7 for the parts outside the CDR3, the full variable domain is DSGVTQTPKHLITATGQRVTLRCSPRSGDLSVYWYQQSLDQGLQFLIQYYNGEERAKGNILERFSAQQFPDLHSELNLSSLELGDSALYFCASSVGTSYEQYFGPGTRLTVT.

The V call is TRBV2, the J call TRBJ2-2; the D is unclear. This CDR3 is built from 13 residues. Trimming removed 9 bases at V and 0 bases at J, with 8 bases between. Germline lookup yields CDR1 SNHLY and CDR2 FYNNEI. As DNA, the CDR3 is TGTGCCAGAGGTTCGACGAACACCGGGGAGCTGTTTTTT. It codes for CARGSTNTGELFF. The full variable domain, completed using reference TRBV2 and TRBJ2-2, is EPEVTQTPSHQVTQMGQEVILRCVPISNHLYFYWYRQILGQKVEFLVSFYNNEISEKSEIFDDQFSVERPDGSNFTLKIRSTKLEDSAMYFCARGSTNTGELFFGEGSRLTVL.

This clone appeared once. The V call is TRBV5-6, the J call TRBJ1-3; no definite D call. CDR3 size: 12 residues. Germline V lookup: CDR1 SGHDT, CDR2 YYEEEE. V was pared by 4 bases and J by 6 bases, with 8 bases between. CDR3 coding DNA: TGTGCCAGCAGCGGGAGTGTAAACACCATATATTTT. It yields the protein CASSGSVNTIYF.

This sequence joins TRBV7-2 and TRBJ2-1; D ambiguous. CDR3 length: 11 amino acids. V was cut by 3 bases and J by 6 bases, with 3 bases left in between. CDR1 and CDR2 (germline): SGHTA, FQGNSA. In nucleotides, the CDR3 is TGTGCCAGCAGCTTCCGCAATGAGCAGTTCTTC. Its translation is CASSFRNEQFF.

The chain employs TRBV28 and TRBJ2-7; 9 positions agree with TRBD1. Germline V gives CDR1 MDHEN, CDR2 SYDVKM. The CDR3 runs 16 residues. The trim removed 4 bases at V and 3 bases at J, leaving 10 bases unmatched. The CDR3, as DNA: TGTGCCAGCAGTTCCTCCGGGACAGGGTTTAGCTACGAGCAGTACTTC. Protein sequence: CASSSSGTGFSYEQYF.

The chain couples TRBV2 to TRBJ2-1; weak D call: TRBD1 (6 bases). Germline CDR1 SNHLY, CDR2 FYNNEI. V gave up 2 bases and J gave up 5 bases, with 13 bases separating them. The CDR3 has 15 residues. The CDR3 bases are TGTGCCAGCAGTGAATCAGGGGCAAATAACAATGAGCAGTTCTTC. Residues: CASSESGANNNEQFF.

The rearrangement joins TRBV12-3 or TRBV12-4 to TRBJ2-7, with D unclear. The CDR3 length is 12 residues. V was trimmed by 6 bases and J by 5 bases, leaving 11 bases between them. In DNA form, the CDR3 reads TGTGCCAGCAGCTACCCCTCGCACGAGCAGTACTTC. Translated, it gives CASSYPSHEQYF.

J is TRBJ2-1 and V is TRBV7-2; 9 bases fit TRBD2. Germline-derived CDR1 and CDR2 are SGHTA and FQGNSA. The V segment lost 7 bases and the J segment 4 bases; nucleotides outside the gene matches: 8. The CDR3 is 15 residues long. CDR3 sequence reads: CASTLVTSGYNEQFF. CDR3 DNA sequence: TGTGCCAGCACCCTTGTGACTAGCGGATACAATGAGCAGTTCTTC.

This clone came up a few times. The CDR3 spells CASSLLRGSYEQYF. The CDR3 coding sequence is TGTGCCAGCAGCCTACTGCGCGGCTCCTACGAGCAGTACTTC. The chain links TRBV11-2 to TRBJ2-7; D remains ambiguous. The CDR3 runs 14 residues. V was shortened by 5 bases and J by 0 bases, with 11 bases between the two germline ends. Germline CDR1 reads SGHAT; CDR2 reads FQNNGV.

The CDR3 sequence: CASSPSYEQYF. The CDR3, as DNA: TGTGCCAGCAGCCCGAGCTACGAGCAGTACTTC. The V gene is TRBV11-2, the J gene TRBJ2-7; D is uncertain. Germline-derived CDR1 and CDR2 are SGHAT and FQNNGV. Between the trimmed V and J ends, which lost 5 bases and 3 bases, there was a span of 5 bases. This CDR3 has 11 amino acids.

The chain carries TRBV20-1 and TRBJ2-7; no reliable D call. The germline V gene has CDR1 DFQATT and CDR2 SNEGSKA (reference sequence). The CDR3 has 12 residues. Trimming left V 3 bases short and J 3 bases short, with 9 bases between. CDR3 amino acids: CSASSSGYEQYF. CDR3 sequence (DNA): TGCAGTGCTAGTAGCTCGGGCTACGAGCAGTACTTC.

J is TRBJ1-1 and V is TRBV27; TRBD1 agrees at 8 bases. The length of the CDR3 is 15 residues. Germline CDR1 is MNHEY and CDR2 is SMNVEV (reference sequence). Trimming cost V 1 base and J 3 bases; bases outside gene matches: 4. In nucleotides, the CDR3 is TGTGCCAGCAGTTTATGGGGGACAGGAGACACTGAAGCTTTCTTT. This encodes CASSLWGTGDTEAFF.

This rearrangement joins TRBV19 to TRBJ1-3; 7 bases align to TRBD1. The CDR3 has 15 residues. CDR1 and CDR2 (germline): LNHDA, SQIVND (reference sequence). V shed 6 bases and J 0 bases; nucleotides not matched to a gene: 5. This CDR3 is CASRRQGLSGNTIYF. CDR3 nucleotides: TGTGCCAGTAGAAGACAGGGCCTCTCTGGAAACACCATATATTTT.

The CDR3 region has the DNA TGTGCCAGCAGCCCGGGACAGTACACAAATCAGCCCCAGCATTTT. Translated, it gives CASSPGQYTNQPQHF. The V gene is TRBV7-9, the J gene TRBJ1-5; TRBD1 agrees at 7 bases. The V gene's germline CDR1 is SEHNR and CDR2 FQNEAQ (reference sequence). V gave up 5 bases and J gave up 4 bases; unmatched junction bases: 8. This CDR3 spans 15 amino acids.

This chain uses TRBV27 with TRBJ1-1, with TRBD1 matching 7 bases. In germline, CDR1 is MNHEY, CDR2 SMNVEV (reference sequence). The CDR3 consists of 14 residues. J gave up 5 bases and V 5 bases, and 8 bases lay outside the gene matches. The CDR3 DNA is TGTGCCAGCAGTCCCGCGGACAGGAAGACTGAAGCTTTCTTT. Protein sequence: CASSPADRKTEAFF.

J is TRBJ1-4 and V is TRBV30, with unresolved D. CDR1 and CDR2 from the germline V gene are GTSNPN and SVGIG (reference sequence). The V end was cut by 1 base, the J end by 5 bases, with 8 bases between. CDR3 length: 13 amino acids. The CDR3 spells CAWSERLNEKLFF. The CDR3 DNA sequence: TGTGCCTGGAGTGAGCGGCTCAATGAAAAACTGTTTTTT.

This chain connects TRBV6-2 or TRBV6-3 to TRBJ1-5, with TRBD1 matching 8 bases. The CDR3 spans 15 residues. The ends lost 6 bases at V and 4 bases at J; junction bases unmatched: 8. CDR1 MNHEY and CDR2 SVGEGT come from the germline V gene. CDR3: CASSPDRVGNQPQHF. CDR3 DNA sequence: TGTGCCAGCAGCCCGGACAGGGTCGGTAATCAGCCCCAGCATTTT.

This chain connects TRBV6-5 to TRBJ2-7; TRBD2 agrees at 10 bases. This CDR3 has 16 amino acids. Germline V gene lookup returns CDR1 MNHEY and CDR2 SVGAGI. Trimming cost V 2 bases and J 7 bases; bases outside gene matches: 11. CDR3 in DNA: TGTGCCAGCAGTTACGGGTCAGCGGGGGGGCCAAAAGAGCAGTACTTC. Its protein product is CASSYGSAGGPKEQYF.